Listed below are T cell receptor beta chains from one sample, sequenced in a study of blood T cells in healthy people across ages. TCRdb re-analysed the 5' RACE reads in MiXCR, keeping a single row per CDR3 protein. The table records more than 800,000 distinct CDR3 sequences, around 28% of them present only once. The material sequenced was blood. The receptors here all came from a woman older than 75 in good health. Each CDR3 is given with its conserved first and last residue. A D gene is named only where the DNA matches it firmly. Expanded clones get a size class; other rows say once, few or many, or leave the size out.

abundance: many
j_gene: TRBJ2-7
d_gene: NA
v_gene: TRBV28
CDR3aa: CASSLIGGSYEQYF
CDR3nt: TGTGCCAGCAGTTTAATAGGAGGGTCCTACGAGCAGTACTTC

abundance: few
j_gene: TRBJ2-6
d_gene: TRBD1
v_gene: TRBV5-1
CDR3aa: CASSYDQGASGANVLTF
CDR3nt: TGCGCCAGCAGCTACGATCAGGGGGCCTCTGGGGCCAACGTCCTGACTTTC

abundance: NA
j_gene: TRBJ1-1
d_gene: NA
v_gene: TRBV2
CDR3aa: CASSQGYGHPTDTEAFF
CDR3nt: TGTGCCAGCTCCCAAGGATATGGACACCCCACCGACACTGAAGCTTTCTTT

abundance: NA
j_gene: TRBJ2-7
d_gene: TRBD1
v_gene: TRBV7-2
CDR3aa: CASSPGTGVRREQYF
CDR3nt: TGTGCCAGCAGCCCGGGGACAGGGGTTAGGCGCGAGCAGTACTTC

abundance: many
j_gene: TRBJ2-3
d_gene: NA
v_gene: TRBV6-5
CDR3aa: CASSYLWGDNTDTQYF
CDR3nt: TGTGCCAGCAGTTACTTGTGGGGGGACAACACAGATACGCAGTATTTT

abundance: few
j_gene: TRBJ2-5
d_gene: TRBD1
v_gene: TRBV12-3/TRBV12-4
CDR3aa: CASRRTGGNEQYF
CDR3nt: TGTGCCAGCAGGAGGACAGGGGGCAATGAGCAGTACTTC

abundance: NA
j_gene: TRBJ2-3
d_gene: NA
v_gene: TRBV5-1
CDR3aa: CASRDVRGTDTQYF
CDR3nt: TGCGCCAGCAGGGACGTCAGAGGCACAGATACGCAGTATTTT

abundance: many
j_gene: TRBJ2-3
d_gene: TRBD2
v_gene: TRBV7-2
CDR3aa: CASSLNVRVGGTDTQYF
CDR3nt: TGTGCCAGCAGCTTAAATGTACGGGTGGGGGGGACAGATACGCAGTATTTT

abundance: NA
j_gene: TRBJ2-7
d_gene: NA
v_gene: TRBV27
CDR3aa: CASSPHRGDMAYEQYF
CDR3nt: TGTGCCAGCAGTCCCCATAGGGGAGATATGGCCTACGAGCAGTACTTC

abundance: many
j_gene: TRBJ2-5
d_gene: TRBD2
v_gene: TRBV2
CDR3aa: CANALASGGTQETQYF
CDR3nt: TGTGCCAACGCTCTTGCTAGCGGCGGGACCCAAGAGACCCAGTACTTC

abundance: once
j_gene: TRBJ1-2
d_gene: NA
v_gene: TRBV29-1
CDR3aa: CSYGTSYGYTF
CDR3nt: TGCAGCTACGGGACATCTTATGGCTACACCTTC

abundance: many
j_gene: TRBJ1-6
d_gene: NA
v_gene: TRBV7-2
CDR3aa: CASSVTGPYNSPLHF
CDR3nt: TGTGCCAGCAGCGTAACGGGACCCTATAATTCACCCCTCCACTTT

abundance: many
j_gene: TRBJ2-4
d_gene: TRBD1
v_gene: TRBV20-1
CDR3aa: CSAAGTGDIAKNIQYF
CDR3nt: TGCAGTGCAGCCGGGACAGGAGATATAGCCAAAAACATTCAGTACTTC

abundance: few
j_gene: TRBJ2-6
d_gene: NA
v_gene: TRBV14
CDR3aa: CASSPGHLSGANVLTF
CDR3nt: TGTGCCAGCAGCCCCGGACACCTCTCTGGGGCCAACGTCCTGACTTTC

abundance: few
j_gene: TRBJ1-5
d_gene: NA
v_gene: TRBV12-3/TRBV12-4
CDR3aa: CASSLTGGEKHF
CDR3nt: TGTGCCAGCAGTTTAACCGGGGGAGAGAAGCATTTT

abundance: many
j_gene: TRBJ2-7
d_gene: TRBD1
v_gene: TRBV20-1
CDR3aa: CSATGGQGKEIYEQYF
CDR3nt: TGCAGTGCTACAGGCGGACAGGGCAAGGAAATCTACGAGCAGTACTTC

abundance: NA
j_gene: TRBJ2-7
d_gene: TRBD2
v_gene: TRBV10-3
CDR3aa: CAISARSGRGLYEQYF
CDR3nt: TGTGCCATCAGTGCTAGGAGCGGGAGGGGTCTCTACGAGCAGTACTTC

abundance: NA
j_gene: TRBJ1-5
d_gene: NA
v_gene: TRBV6-5
CDR3aa: CASSRTGPRNQPQHF
CDR3nt: TGTGCCAGCAGTCGAACAGGGCCCCGCAATCAGCCCCAGCATTTT

abundance: many
j_gene: TRBJ1-2
d_gene: NA
v_gene: TRBV6-1
CDR3aa: CASNGAGWVGYTF
CDR3nt: TGTGCCAGCAACGGAGCAGGCTGGGTAGGCTACACCTTC

abundance: NA
j_gene: TRBJ1-6
d_gene: NA
v_gene: TRBV9
CDR3aa: CASSVDGRGSSPLHF
CDR3nt: TGTGCCAGCAGCGTAGATGGACGGGGTTCTTCACCCCTCCACTTT

abundance: NA
j_gene: TRBJ2-3
d_gene: NA
v_gene: TRBV11-2
CDR3aa: CASSSGDTRYF
CDR3nt: TGTGCCAGCAGCTCCGGAGATACGCGGTATTTT

abundance: NA
j_gene: TRBJ1-4
d_gene: NA
v_gene: TRBV19
CDR3aa: CASSASGLIREKLFF
CDR3nt: TGTGCCAGTAGTGCGTCAGGGCTTATTAGGGAAAAACTGTTTTTT

abundance: few
j_gene: TRBJ1-4
d_gene: NA
v_gene: TRBV7-9
CDR3aa: CASSLQINEKLFF
CDR3nt: TGTGCCAGCAGCCTCCAGATAAATGAAAAACTGTTTTTT

abundance: many
j_gene: TRBJ2-3
d_gene: NA
v_gene: TRBV20-1
CDR3aa: CSAPPGPQTQYF
CDR3nt: TGCAGTGCTCCCCCGGGACCTCAAACGCAGTATTTT

abundance: few
j_gene: TRBJ1-4
d_gene: TRBD1
v_gene: TRBV20-1
CDR3aa: CSAPLPGQGKTGLFF
CDR3nt: TGCAGTGCCCCCCTCCCGGGACAGGGGAAGACGGGACTGTTTTTT

abundance: many
j_gene: TRBJ2-3
d_gene: TRBD1
v_gene: TRBV11-3
CDR3aa: CASSWDRVTDTQYF
CDR3nt: TGTGCCAGCAGTTGGGACAGGGTCACAGATACGCAGTATTTT

abundance: many
j_gene: TRBJ2-5
d_gene: NA
v_gene: TRBV7-2
CDR3aa: CASSRGLVETQYF
CDR3nt: TGTGCCAGCAGCCGCGGGCTAGTGGAGACCCAGTACTTC

abundance: NA
j_gene: TRBJ2-3
d_gene: NA
v_gene: TRBV12-3/TRBV12-4
CDR3aa: CASSPDRLSADAQYF
CDR3nt: TGTGCCAGCAGCCCAGACAGGCTGAGCGCAGATGCGCAGTATTTT

abundance: few
j_gene: TRBJ1-2
d_gene: NA
v_gene: TRBV15
CDR3aa: CATSRRGGKTNYGYTF
CDR3nt: TGTGCCACCAGCAGGAGGGGGGGGAAAACTAACTATGGCTACACCTTC

abundance: many
j_gene: TRBJ2-4
d_gene: TRBD2
v_gene: TRBV29-1
CDR3aa: CSVHRLQAGGKNIQYF
CDR3nt: TGCAGCGTCCATCGCCTACAGGCGGGAGGTAAAAACATTCAGTACTTC

abundance: NA
j_gene: TRBJ2-3
d_gene: TRBD1
v_gene: TRBV6-1
CDR3aa: CASKTTGAYTADTQYF
CDR3nt: TGTGCCAGCAAAACGACAGGGGCCTATACAGCAGATACGCAGTATTTT

abundance: many
j_gene: TRBJ2-2
d_gene: NA
v_gene: TRBV7-2
CDR3aa: CASSLVDRITPGELFF
CDR3nt: TGTGCCAGCAGCTTAGTCGACAGGATTACTCCCGGGGAGCTGTTTTTT

abundance: many
j_gene: TRBJ2-5
d_gene: NA
v_gene: TRBV6-2/TRBV6-3
CDR3aa: CASSYKGETQYF
CDR3nt: TGTGCCAGCAGTTATAAAGGAGAGACCCAGTACTTC

abundance: many
j_gene: TRBJ2-1
d_gene: NA
v_gene: TRBV5-5
CDR3aa: CASSLVALVYNEQFF
CDR3nt: TGTGCCAGCAGCTTGGTGGCACTTGTCTACAATGAGCAGTTCTTC

abundance: NA
j_gene: TRBJ2-1
d_gene: NA
v_gene: TRBV29-1
CDR3aa: CSVADNPGEQFF
CDR3nt: TGCAGCGTTGCGGACAACCCTGGCGAGCAGTTCTTC

abundance: NA
j_gene: TRBJ1-1
d_gene: NA
v_gene: TRBV20-1
CDR3aa: CSARSSGGTEAFF
CDR3nt: TGCAGTGCGAGATCCTCCGGGGGTACTGAAGCTTTCTTT

abundance: few
j_gene: TRBJ2-7
d_gene: NA
v_gene: TRBV3-1
CDR3aa: CASSPQAGNVRGGLYEQYF
CDR3nt: TGTGCCAGCAGCCCTCAAGCGGGTAATGTAAGGGGGGGGTTATACGAGCAGTACTTC

abundance: many
j_gene: TRBJ2-7
d_gene: NA
v_gene: TRBV7-2
CDR3aa: CASSRAVNEQYF
CDR3nt: TGTGCCAGCAGCCGCGCTGTCAACGAGCAGTACTTC

abundance: once
j_gene: TRBJ2-5
d_gene: TRBD2
v_gene: TRBV20-1
CDR3aa: CSASPSGGYQETQYF
CDR3nt: TGCAGTGCTAGTCCTAGCGGGGGGTACCAAGAGACCCAGTACTTC

abundance: few
j_gene: TRBJ2-5
d_gene: TRBD1
v_gene: TRBV5-1
CDR3aa: CASSFSRTGYQETQYF
CDR3nt: TGCGCCAGCAGCTTTTCCCGGACAGGGTATCAAGAGACCCAGTACTTC

abundance: NA
j_gene: TRBJ1-5
d_gene: TRBD1
v_gene: TRBV6-2/TRBV6-3
CDR3aa: CASRSTGTGLQPQHF
CDR3nt: TGTGCCAGCAGATCGACGGGGACAGGTCTTCAGCCCCAGCATTTT

abundance: few
j_gene: TRBJ1-4
d_gene: NA
v_gene: TRBV10-3
CDR3aa: CAISGLDEKLFF
CDR3nt: TGTGCCATCAGTGGTTTGGATGAAAAACTGTTTTTT

abundance: few
j_gene: TRBJ1-1
d_gene: NA
v_gene: TRBV6-2/TRBV6-3
CDR3aa: CASSYGLGNTEAFF
CDR3nt: TGTGCCAGCAGTTACGGGCTCGGGAACACTGAAGCTTTCTTT

abundance: NA
j_gene: TRBJ1-5
d_gene: NA
v_gene: TRBV7-2
CDR3aa: CAGSSDSNQPQHF
CDR3nt: TGTGCCGGCAGCTCCGACAGCAATCAGCCCCAGCATTTT

abundance: NA
j_gene: TRBJ2-3
d_gene: NA
v_gene: TRBV20-1
CDR3aa: CSASGSESTDTQYF
CDR3nt: TGCAGTGCTTCCGGGAGTGAGAGCACAGATACGCAGTATTTT

abundance: NA
j_gene: TRBJ1-1
d_gene: NA
v_gene: TRBV10-1
CDR3aa: CASSESGTYTEAFF
CDR3nt: TGCGCCAGCAGTGAATCCGGGACTTACACTGAAGCTTTCTTT